Sequencing of this T cell receptor beta chain was carried out in a study of T cells in Graves' hyperthyroidism and ophthalmopathy. Across the study: Pretreatment peripheral blood was obtained at initial diagnosis.

The CDR3 is made up of 13 amino acids. The V gene end was trimmed by 5 bases and the J gene end by 4 bases; junction bases not matched to a gene: 2. CDR1 and CDR2 from the germline V gene are SGHAT and FQNNGV. There were TCR beta CDR3 regions amplified from RNA transcripts. RT-PCR in the first round (using the HTBI primer set) targeted the TCR CDR3. TCRdb ran MiXCR on the multiplex PCR reads and lists one entry per CDR3 protein. The sample has about 530,000 distinct CDR3 sequences; 15% to 20% are singletons. This clonotype was found many times. This chain uses TRBV11-2 with TRBJ2-1; 7 bases map to TRBD1. The sequence was collected from a woman between 18 and 29 years old with Graves' ophthalmopathy. Sequencing input: blood. Here the CDR3 DNA reads TGTGCCAGCAGCCCGGACAGGTACAATGAGCAGTTCTTC. It specifies CASSPDRYNEQFF.